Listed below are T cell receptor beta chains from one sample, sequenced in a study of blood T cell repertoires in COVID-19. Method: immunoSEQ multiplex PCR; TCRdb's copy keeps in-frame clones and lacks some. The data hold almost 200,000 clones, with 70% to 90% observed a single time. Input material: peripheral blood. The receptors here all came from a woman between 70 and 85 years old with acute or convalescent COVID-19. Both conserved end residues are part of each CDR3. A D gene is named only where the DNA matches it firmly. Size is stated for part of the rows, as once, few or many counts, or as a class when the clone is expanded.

TGTGCCAGCAGTTACGTGGACAACCGTTCACCCGAGCAGTACTTC	CASSYVDNRSPEQYF	-	-	TRBV6-2/TRBV6-3	TRBJ2-7
TGTGCCAGCAGCCAGGGGTCTGGCTACACCTTC	CASSQGSGYTF	-	few	TRBV5-4	TRBJ1-2
TGTGCCAGCAGCCATCTGGACAGGGCTAACTATGGCTACACCTTC	CASSHLDRANYGYTF	TRBD1	-	TRBV3-1/TRBV3-2	TRBJ1-2
TGTGCCAGCAGCCACCGAGGACAGGGAAACACCGGGGAGCTGTTTTTT	CASSHRGQGNTGELFF	TRBD1	few	TRBV7-2	TRBJ2-2
TGTGCCAGCAAGGGAGAGGAGCCTGAAGCTTTCTTT	CASKGEEPEAFF	-	-	TRBV19	TRBJ1-1
TGCAGTGCTTGGGGGGGTGGCTACACCTTC	CSAWGGGYTF	-	-	TRBV20-1	TRBJ1-2
TGTGCCAGCAGTCGGACTAGCGGGAGGGGAGGAAATGAGCAGTTCTTC	CASSRTSGRGGNEQFF	TRBD2	once	TRBV6-2/TRBV6-3	TRBJ2-1
TGTGCCAGCAGTTCGTTCGCAGGGTTGGGCGGAAACACCATATATTTT	CASSSFAGLGGNTIYF	-	-	TRBV28	TRBJ1-3
TGTGCCAGCAGCTTAATCCGCTCTGGGGCCAACGTCCTGACTTTC	CASSLIRSGANVLTF	-	few	TRBV7-8	TRBJ2-6
TGTGCCAGCTCACCACGTAACGGCAGGGCGAACACCGGGGAGCTGTTTTTT	CASSPRNGRANTGELFF	-	-	TRBV18	TRBJ2-2
TGTGCCAGCTCACCGGCTAGCGGGAGGGGGGGCTTTGGCGAGCAGTACTTC	CASSPASGRGGFGEQYF	TRBD2	-	TRBV18	TRBJ2-7
TGTGCCAGCAACGAAGACAGGGCTAACTATGGCTACACCTTC	CASNEDRANYGYTF	TRBD1	-	TRBV28	TRBJ1-2
TGTGCCAGTAGTATAGATAGCGGGCCCTCCAATGAGCAGTTCTTC	CASSIDSGPSNEQFF	TRBD2	-	TRBV19	TRBJ2-1
TGTGCCAGCAGCCTGTTGGGGACAGAGAACACTGAAGCTTTCTTT	CASSLLGTENTEAFF	TRBD1	-	TRBV7-8	TRBJ1-1
TGTGCCAGCAGGTGGGAGGGTGAAAAACTGTTTTTT	CASRWEGEKLFF	-	-	TRBV5-8	TRBJ1-4
TGTGCCAGCAGGTTCTTCCGGTTATTCGGCACTGAAGCTTTCTTT	CASRFFRLFGTEAFF	-	few	TRBV28	TRBJ1-1
TGCGCCAGCAGCCATCTAGCGGGAAGGGATACGCAGTATTTT	CASSHLAGRDTQYF	TRBD2	-	TRBV4-1	TRBJ2-3
TGTGCCAGTAGTATCGGGCGCGGGGGCGCCACCTCTTATGGCTACACCTTC	CASSIGRGGATSYGYTF	-	-	TRBV19	TRBJ1-2
TGTGCCAGCTCAGGCCTCCGGACAGGGGTGATAGGTGACACTGAAGCTTTCTTT	CASSGLRTGVIGDTEAFF	TRBD1	once	TRBV18	TRBJ1-1
TGTGCCATCAGTGAGAACAGGGAGAACACTGAAGCTTTCTTT	CAISENRENTEAFF	-	-	TRBV10-3	TRBJ1-1
TGTGCCAGCAGCTTAAGTTCGGGACAGTCCTACGAGCAGTACTTC	CASSLSSGQSYEQYF	TRBD1	-	TRBV11-2	TRBJ2-7
TGTGCCAGCAGCCAATACAGGACCGTGAACACTGAAGCTTTCTTT	CASSQYRTVNTEAFF	-	-	TRBV16	TRBJ1-1
TGCGCCAGCAGCTTAGATGGTCTAGATCAGCCCCAGCATTTT	CASSLDGLDQPQHF	-	-	TRBV5-1	TRBJ1-5
TGTGCCAGCAGCCAGGGGACTAGCGGAGTTCTGGGGCAGTACTTC	CASSQGTSGVLGQYF	-	-	TRBV21-1	TRBJ2-7
TGTGCCAGCTCACTTACTAGCGCATCCACAGATACGCAGTATTTT	CASSLTSASTDTQYF	TRBD2	-	TRBV18	TRBJ2-3
TGTGCCAGCACCCCAGCGGGAAACAGTTATCAGCCCCAGCATTTT	CASTPAGNSYQPQHF	-	-	TRBV2	TRBJ1-5
TGCGCCAGCAGCCTACAGGGAGGGCGAAACACCATATATTTT	CASSLQGGRNTIYF	-	-	TRBV5-1	TRBJ1-3
TGTGCCAGCAGCCGGGACACCGGGGAGTATGGCTACACCTTC	CASSRDTGEYGYTF	-	-	TRBV6-5	TRBJ1-2
TGTGCCACCAGCAGAAAGGGACAGGGGGCCGTCGGGGAGCTGTTTTTT	CATSRKGQGAVGELFF	TRBD1	-	TRBV15	TRBJ2-2
TGTGCCAGCAGTTCCCTACAGGGGCATAATTCACCCCTCCACTTT	CASSSLQGHNSPLHF	TRBD1	-	TRBV28	TRBJ1-6
TGTGCCAGCAGCTTAGATGGGGGAGGGCCCGTAGAGACCCAGTACTTC	CASSLDGGGPVETQYF	TRBD2	-	TRBV7-2	TRBJ2-5
TGTGCCAGTAGTCAGGGGGTGGGGAATTCACCCCTCCACTTT	CASSQGVGNSPLHF	TRBD1	once	TRBV19	TRBJ1-6
TGCGCCAGCAGTAGAACTGATACGCAGTATTTT	CASSRTDTQYF	-	-	TRBV10-2	TRBJ2-3
TGTGCCAGCAGCCAAGATCAAGGGACAGCAAATTCACCCCTCCACTTT	CASSQDQGTANSPLHF	TRBD1	-	TRBV4-2	TRBJ1-6
TGTGCCAGCAGCGTGAGCGGAGGACTAGCGGCGTTTCAAGAGACCCAGTACTTC	CASSVSGGLAAFQETQYF	TRBD2	-	TRBV9	TRBJ2-5
TGCAGCGTTGAGCTCTGGGGCGGGGCCTACGAGCAGTACTTC	CSVELWGGAYEQYF	-	once	TRBV29-1	TRBJ2-7
TGTGCCAGTAGTAGTGGCCAGTTGAACACCGGGGAGCTGTTTTTT	CASSSGQLNTGELFF	-	-	TRBV19	TRBJ2-2
TGTGCCAGCAGCCAAGAGGGGGGGATGGAGACCCAGTACTTC	CASSQEGGMETQYF	TRBD2	-	TRBV3-1/TRBV3-2	TRBJ2-5
TGTGCCAGCAGCTCTCGAAAGGGGATGGAAGAGACCCAGTACTTC	CASSSRKGMEETQYF	-	-	TRBV5-4	TRBJ2-5
TGTGCCAGCAGCCGTACGGGAGCCCGGGAGCAGTACTTC	CASSRTGAREQYF	-	-	TRBV7-9	TRBJ2-7
TGTGCCAGCAGCTTACGGACAGGGGGAAACAATGAGCAGTTCTTC	CASSLRTGGNNEQFF	TRBD1	-	TRBV7-2	TRBJ2-1
TGTGCCAGCAGATTCTCCGGAGGGGCTGAAGCTTTCTTT	CASRFSGGAEAFF	-	-	TRBV12-3/TRBV12-4	TRBJ1-1
TGTGCCAGCAGAGGACAGGGGGCAACCCAGTACTTC	CASRGQGATQYF	TRBD1	-	TRBV6-5	TRBJ2-5
TGTGCCACCAGTGACCCCGGGACAGGGGATAATCAGCCCCAGCATTTT	CATSDPGTGDNQPQHF	TRBD1	few	TRBV24-1	TRBJ1-5
TGCGCCAGCAGCCCCGACAGCCGCTCCTACAATGAGCAGTTCTTC	CASSPDSRSYNEQFF	-	once	TRBV5-1	TRBJ2-1
TGTGCCAGCAGCCCTGACAGGGGAAGCTCACCCCTCCACTTT	CASSPDRGSSPLHF	TRBD1	once	TRBV5-4	TRBJ1-6
TGTGCCAGTAGTATCGGCGGATCACATAGCAATCAGCCCCAGCATTTT	CASSIGGSHSNQPQHF	-	-	TRBV19	TRBJ1-5
TGTGCCAGCAGTCCTGGACAGAACTACGAGCAGTACTTC	CASSPGQNYEQYF	-	-	TRBV28	TRBJ2-7
TGTGCCAGCAGCTCGGTTGGTGTGAACACTGAAGCTTTCTTT	CASSSVGVNTEAFF	-	-	TRBV11-2	TRBJ1-1
TGTGCCAGCAGTTGGACAGGGAGGGATGAGCAGTTCTTC	CASSWTGRDEQFF	-	-	TRBV6-5	TRBJ2-1
TGCGCCAGCAGCGCGGACAGGGCTAGGAACACTGAAGCTTTCTTT	CASSADRARNTEAFF	TRBD1	-	TRBV5-1	TRBJ1-1
TGTGCCAGCAGTTCGGTTTCCGGGACAGGTAGCAATCAGCCCCAGCATTTT	CASSSVSGTGSNQPQHF	TRBD1	-	TRBV7-9	TRBJ1-5
TGCGCCAGCAGCTCCCAGCAGGGGAGCACTGAAGCTTTCTTT	CASSSQQGSTEAFF	-	-	TRBV5-1	TRBJ1-1
TGTGCCAGCAGCCCTTGGCGGGGAGAGACCCAGTACTTC	CASSPWRGETQYF	-	once	TRBV11-2	TRBJ2-5
TGTGCCAGCAGTGAAGTTAGTGGCTACACCTTC	CASSEVSGYTF	-	-	TRBV6-1	TRBJ1-2
TGTGCCAGCAGCCCGGGGACTAGCGGGCCTGCCAAAAACATTCAGTACTTC	CASSPGTSGPAKNIQYF	TRBD2	-	TRBV7-3	TRBJ2-4
TGCGCCAGCAGCTTGGGGGACAGGCGGCAGGGCTACACCTTC	CASSLGDRRQGYTF	TRBD1	-	TRBV5-1	TRBJ1-2